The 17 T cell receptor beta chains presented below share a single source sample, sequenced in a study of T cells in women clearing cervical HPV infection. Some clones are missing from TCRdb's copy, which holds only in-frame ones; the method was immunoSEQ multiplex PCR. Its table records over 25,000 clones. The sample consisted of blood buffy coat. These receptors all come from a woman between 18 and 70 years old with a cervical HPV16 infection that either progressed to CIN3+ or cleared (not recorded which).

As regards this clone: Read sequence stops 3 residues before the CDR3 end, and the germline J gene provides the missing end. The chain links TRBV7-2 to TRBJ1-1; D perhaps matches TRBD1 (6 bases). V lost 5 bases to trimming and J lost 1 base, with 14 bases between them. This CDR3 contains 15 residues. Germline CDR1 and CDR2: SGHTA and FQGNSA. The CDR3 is CASSPMVGGNTEAFF. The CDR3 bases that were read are TGTGCCAGCAGCCCCATGGTAGGGGGGAACACTGAA.

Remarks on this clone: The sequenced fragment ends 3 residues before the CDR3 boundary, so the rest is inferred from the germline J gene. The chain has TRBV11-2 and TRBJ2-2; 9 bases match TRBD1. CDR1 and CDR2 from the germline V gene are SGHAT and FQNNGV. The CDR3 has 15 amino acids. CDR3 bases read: TGTGCCAGCAGCTATTATGGACAGGGGAATTCACCG. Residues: CASSYYGQGNSP. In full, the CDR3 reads CASSYYGQGNSPLFF.

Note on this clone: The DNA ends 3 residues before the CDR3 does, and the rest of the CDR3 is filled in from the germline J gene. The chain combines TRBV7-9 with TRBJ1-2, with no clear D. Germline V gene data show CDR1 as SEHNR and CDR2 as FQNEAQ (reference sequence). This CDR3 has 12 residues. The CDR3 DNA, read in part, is TGTGCCAGCAGGAGACAAACCTACGAC. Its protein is CASRRQTYD. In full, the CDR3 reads CASRRQTYDYTF.

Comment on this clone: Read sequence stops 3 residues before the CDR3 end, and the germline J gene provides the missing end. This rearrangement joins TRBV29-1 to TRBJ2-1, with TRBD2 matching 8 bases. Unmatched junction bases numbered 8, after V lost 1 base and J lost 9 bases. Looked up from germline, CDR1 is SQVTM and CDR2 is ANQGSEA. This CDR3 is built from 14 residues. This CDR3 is CSVEGAGGATEQFF. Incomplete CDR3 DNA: TGCAGCGTTGAAGGGGCCGGGGGGGCGACTGAG.

CDR3 bases read: TGTGCCAGCACCCCGACAGGGATCGAC. Its translation: CASTPTGID. The complete CDR3 reads CASTPTGIDYTF. The chain uses TRBV7-9 and TRBJ1-2, with 7 nucleotides matching TRBD1. Coverage ceases 3 residues before the CDR3 finishes, and the germline J gene fills in the end. The CDR3 sequence is 12 residues long. The V gene's germline CDR1 is SEHNR and CDR2 FQNEAQ (reference sequence).

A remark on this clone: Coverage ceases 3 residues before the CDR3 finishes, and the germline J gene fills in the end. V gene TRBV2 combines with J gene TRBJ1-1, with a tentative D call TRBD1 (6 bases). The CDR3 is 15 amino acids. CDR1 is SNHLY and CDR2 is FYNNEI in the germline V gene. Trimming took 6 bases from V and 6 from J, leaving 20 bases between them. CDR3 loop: CASSSSGQPGAEAFF. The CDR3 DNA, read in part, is TGTGCCAGCAGCTCTTCCGGGCAACCAGGGGCTGAA. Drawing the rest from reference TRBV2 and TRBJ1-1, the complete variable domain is EPEVTQTPSHQVTQMGQEVILRCVPISNHLYFYWYRQILGQKVEFLVSFYNNEISEKSEIFDDQFSVERPDGSNFTLKIRSTKLEDSAMYFCASSSSGQPGAEAFFGQGTRLTVV.

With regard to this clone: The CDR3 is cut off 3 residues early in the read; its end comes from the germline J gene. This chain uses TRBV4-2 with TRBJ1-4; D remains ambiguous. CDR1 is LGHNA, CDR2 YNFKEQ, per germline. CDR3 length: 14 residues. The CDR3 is CASSQGVSEVRLFF. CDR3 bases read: TGTGCCAGCAGCCAAGGGGTCAGCGAGGTGAGA.

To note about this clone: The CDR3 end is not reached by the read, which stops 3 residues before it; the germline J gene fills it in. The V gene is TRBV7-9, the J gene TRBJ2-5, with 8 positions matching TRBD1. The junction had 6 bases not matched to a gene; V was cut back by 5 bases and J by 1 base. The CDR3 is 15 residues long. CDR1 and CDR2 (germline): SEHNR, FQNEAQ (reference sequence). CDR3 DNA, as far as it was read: TGTGCCAGCAGCCCCGGGACAGGCATCCAAGAGACC. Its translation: CASSPGTGIQET. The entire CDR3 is CASSPGTGIQETQYF.

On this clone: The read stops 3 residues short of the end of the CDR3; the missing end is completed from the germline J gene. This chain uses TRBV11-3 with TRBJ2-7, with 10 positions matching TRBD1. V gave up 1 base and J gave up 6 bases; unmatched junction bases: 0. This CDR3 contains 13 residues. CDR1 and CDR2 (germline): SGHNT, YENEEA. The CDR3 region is CASSLGTGGEQYF. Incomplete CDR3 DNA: TGTGCCAGCAGCTTAGGGACAGGGGGCGAG.

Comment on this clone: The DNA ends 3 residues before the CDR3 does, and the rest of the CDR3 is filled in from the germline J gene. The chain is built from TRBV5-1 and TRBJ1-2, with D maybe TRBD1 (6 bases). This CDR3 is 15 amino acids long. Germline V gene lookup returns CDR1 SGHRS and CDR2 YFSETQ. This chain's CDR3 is CASSLTGGGARDYTF. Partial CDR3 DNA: TGCGCCAGCAGCTTGACGGGTGGGGGGGCGCGCGAC.

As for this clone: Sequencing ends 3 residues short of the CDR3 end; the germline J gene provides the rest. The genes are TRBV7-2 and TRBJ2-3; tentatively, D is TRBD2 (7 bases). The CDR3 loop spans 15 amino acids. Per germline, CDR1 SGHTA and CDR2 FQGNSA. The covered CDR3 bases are TGTGCCAGCAGCCCTAACCAGGGGAGGGAAGAGACG. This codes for CASSPNQGREET. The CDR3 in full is CASSPNQGREETQYF.

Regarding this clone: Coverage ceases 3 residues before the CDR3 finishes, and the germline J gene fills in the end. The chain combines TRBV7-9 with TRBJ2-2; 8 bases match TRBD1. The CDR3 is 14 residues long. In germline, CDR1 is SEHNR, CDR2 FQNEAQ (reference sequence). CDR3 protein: CASSTRTGNEKLFF. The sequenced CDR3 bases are TGTGCCAGCAGCACCCGGACAGGGAATGAAAAG.

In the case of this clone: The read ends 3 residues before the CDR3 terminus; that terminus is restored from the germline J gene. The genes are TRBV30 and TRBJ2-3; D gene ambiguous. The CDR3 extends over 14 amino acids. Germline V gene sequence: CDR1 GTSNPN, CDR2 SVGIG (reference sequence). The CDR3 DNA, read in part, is TGTGCCTGGAGTAAGAGTAATAGCAATCAGCCG. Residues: CAWSKSNSNQP. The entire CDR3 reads CAWSKSNSNQPQYF.

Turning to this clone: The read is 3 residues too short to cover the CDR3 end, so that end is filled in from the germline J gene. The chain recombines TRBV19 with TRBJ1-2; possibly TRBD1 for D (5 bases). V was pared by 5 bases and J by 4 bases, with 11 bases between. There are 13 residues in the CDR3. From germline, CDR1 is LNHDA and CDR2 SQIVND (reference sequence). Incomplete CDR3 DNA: TGTGCCAGTAGTGCGGGGGGGACCTATGGC. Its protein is CASSAGGTYG. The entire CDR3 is CASSAGGTYGYTF. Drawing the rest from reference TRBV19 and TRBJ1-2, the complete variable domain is DGGITQSPKYLFRKEGQNVTLSCEQNLNHDAMYWYRQDPGQGLRLIYYSQIVNDFQKGDIAEGYSVSREKKESFPLTVTSAQKNPTAFYLCASSAGGTYGYTFGSGTRLTVV.

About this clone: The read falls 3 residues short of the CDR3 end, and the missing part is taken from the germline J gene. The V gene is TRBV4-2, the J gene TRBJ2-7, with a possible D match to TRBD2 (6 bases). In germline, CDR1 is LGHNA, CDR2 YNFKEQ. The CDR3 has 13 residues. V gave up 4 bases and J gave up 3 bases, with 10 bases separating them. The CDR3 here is CASSPGGLYEQYF. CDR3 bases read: TGTGCCAGCAGCCCCGGGGGACTCTACGAG.

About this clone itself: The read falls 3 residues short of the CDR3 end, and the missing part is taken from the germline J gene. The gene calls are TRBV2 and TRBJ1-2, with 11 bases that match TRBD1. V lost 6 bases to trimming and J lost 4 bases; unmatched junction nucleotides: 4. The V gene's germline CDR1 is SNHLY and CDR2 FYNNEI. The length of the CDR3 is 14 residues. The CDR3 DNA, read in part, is TGTGCCAGCAGAACCGGGACAGGGGGCTATGGC. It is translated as CASRTGTGGYG. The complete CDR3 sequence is CASRTGTGGYGYTF.

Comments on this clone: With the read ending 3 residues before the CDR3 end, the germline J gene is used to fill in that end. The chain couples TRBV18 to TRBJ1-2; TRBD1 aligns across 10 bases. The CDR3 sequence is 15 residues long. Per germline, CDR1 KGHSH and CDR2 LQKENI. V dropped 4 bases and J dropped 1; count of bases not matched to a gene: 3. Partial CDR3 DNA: TGTGCCAGCTCACGGCGGACAGGGGGTAACTATGGC. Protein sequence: CASSRRTGGNYG. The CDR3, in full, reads CASSRRTGGNYGYTF.